This T cell receptor beta chain was captured in a study of OX40 agonist ivuxolimab in advanced cancers. Germline V gene lookup returns CDR1 GTSNPN and CDR2 SVGIG (reference sequence). Trimming left V 2 bases short and J 1 base short, with 14 bases between. The length of the CDR3 is 15 residues. Here immunoSEQ multiplex PCR was the method, and the copy in TCRdb shows in-frame clones only, minus some. The sample lists roughly 61,000 clones; nearly 90% were seen once. V and J are TRBV30 and TRBJ1-1; perhaps TRBD1 as D (5 bases). Sequencing used CD4+ or CD8+ T cells sorted from blood, obtained in a trial of the OX40 agonist ivuxolimab. The source is an adult with an advanced solid tumor such as melanoma, head and neck, liver or kidney cancer. CDR3 residues: CAWSTKDTPNTEAFF. DNA for the CDR3: TGTGCCTGGAGTACCAAGGACACGCCGAACACTGAAGCTTTCTTT.